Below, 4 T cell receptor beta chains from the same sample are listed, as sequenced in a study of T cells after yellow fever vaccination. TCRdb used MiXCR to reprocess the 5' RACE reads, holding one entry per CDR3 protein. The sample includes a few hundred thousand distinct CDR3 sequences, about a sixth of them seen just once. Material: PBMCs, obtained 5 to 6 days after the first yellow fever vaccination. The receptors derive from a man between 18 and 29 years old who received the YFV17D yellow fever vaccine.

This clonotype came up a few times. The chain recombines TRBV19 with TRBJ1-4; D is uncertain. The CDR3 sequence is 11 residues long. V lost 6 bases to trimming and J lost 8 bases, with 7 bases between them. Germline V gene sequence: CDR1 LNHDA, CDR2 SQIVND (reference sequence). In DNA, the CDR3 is TGTGCCAGTAGAAGATACGAAAAACTGTTTTTT. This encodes CASRRYEKLFF. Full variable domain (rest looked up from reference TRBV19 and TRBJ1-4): DGGITQSPKYLFRKEGQNVTLSCEQNLNHDAMYWYRQDPGQGLRLIYYSQIVNDFQKGDIAEGYSVSREKKESFPLTVTSAQKNPTAFYLCASRRYEKLFFGSGTQLSVL.

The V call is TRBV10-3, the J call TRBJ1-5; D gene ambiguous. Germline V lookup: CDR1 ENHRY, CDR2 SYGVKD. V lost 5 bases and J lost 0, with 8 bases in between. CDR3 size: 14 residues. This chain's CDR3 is CAISSDYSNQPQHF. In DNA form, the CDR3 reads TGTGCCATCAGTTCGGATTATAGCAATCAGCCCCAGCATTTT.

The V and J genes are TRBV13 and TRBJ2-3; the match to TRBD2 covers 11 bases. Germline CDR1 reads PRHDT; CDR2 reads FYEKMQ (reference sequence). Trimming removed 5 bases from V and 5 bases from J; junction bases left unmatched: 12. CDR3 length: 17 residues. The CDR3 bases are TGTGCCAGCAGCCCCCGCCCCGGACTAGCGGGTAGAGATACGCAGTATTTT. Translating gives CASSPRPGLAGRDTQYF.

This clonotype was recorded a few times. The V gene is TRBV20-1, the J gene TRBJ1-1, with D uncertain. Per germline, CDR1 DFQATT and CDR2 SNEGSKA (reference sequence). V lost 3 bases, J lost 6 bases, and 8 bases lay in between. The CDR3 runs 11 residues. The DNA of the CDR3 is TGCAGTGCTAGTTCATACGCTGAAGCTTTCTTT. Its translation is CSASSYAEAFF.